The clone carrying this T cell receptor beta chain came up a few times. As yet, its antigen is unknown. Only CD45RO-negative cells positively selected for CCR7 counted as naive CD8 cells, so terminally differentiated effector memory CD45RA+ cells were excluded. This entry comes from a study of shared clonotypes between healthy human individuals. Overall study findings and caveats: Naive subsets generally had larger estimated richness than memory subsets.

CDR3 length equals 14 residues. Germline-derived CDR1 and CDR2 are ENHRY and SYGVKD. Trimming pared 4 bases from V and 5 bases from J, leaving 14 bases between. The repertoire was sequenced with immunoSEQ multiplex PCR; TCRdb's copy has only in-frame clones and lacks some. This sample has about 2.1 million clones, with around 95% found just once. Input material: naive CD8+ T cells from PBMCs. The chain couples TRBV10-3 to TRBJ1-1, with D uncertain. This receptor was obtained from a man between 18 and 29 years old in good health. Some clones in this sample may be carry-over from other donors' samples. The DNA for the CDR3 is TGTGCCATCAGTGGCCGTACAATTGGGACTGAAGCTTTCTTT. Residues: CAISGRTIGTEAFF.